The 23 T cell receptor beta chains in this list originate from one sample, sequenced in a study of cytomegalovirus exposure and HLA in healthy donors (dated 2017 in TCRdb). Preparation of the library involved the immunoSEQ multiplex PCR assay. For the multiplex PCR, a mixture combining 60 forward primers for TCR Vbeta segments and 13 reverse primers for TCR Jbeta segments was used. TCRdb limited this immuneACCESS table to in-frame rearrangements with V and J called. A share of clones is missing; checked studies link under half to unresolved V genes, and the rest is unexplained. The sample table lists over 110,000 clones, around three quarters of them with a count of one. Jointly, the top ten make up more than 0.95% of the sample. Material: PBMCs. These receptors came from a man aged 18 to 29 in good health and CMV-seronegative.

This clone is judged medium-sized. This chain links TRBV2 with TRBJ1-3, with D possibly matching TRBD1 (6 bases). The CDR3 runs to 14 residues. Between the trimmed V and J ends, which lost 6 bases and 4 bases, there was a span of 13 bases. Germline CDR1 is SNHLY and CDR2 is FYNNEI. The CDR3 region is CASRRGNSGNTIYF. In DNA form, the CDR3 reads TGTGCCAGCAGGAGGGGGAACTCAGGAAACACCATATATTTT.

CDR3 coding DNA: TGTGCCAGCAGCCCCCAGACAGGACCGGGCCAGTACTTC. This sequence encodes CASSPQTGPGQYF. The rearrangement links TRBV11-2 to TRBJ2-5, with a tentative D call TRBD1 (6 bases). V lost 5 bases to trimming and J lost 10 bases, with 17 bases between them. There are 13 residues in the CDR3. Germline CDR1 is SGHAT and CDR2 is FQNNGV.

The rearrangement links TRBV25-1 to TRBJ1-6, with 9 bases fitting TRBD1. V was pared by 9 bases and J by 7 bases, with 4 bases of the junction left unmatched. The germline V gene has CDR1 MGHDK and CDR2 SYGVNS. This CDR3 is 13 amino acids long. The DNA for the CDR3 is TGTGCCAGTTCCGGGACAGGGAATTCACCCCTCCACTTT. It yields the protein CASSGTGNSPLHF.

This chain connects TRBV30 to TRBJ2-7; no clear D gene. CDR3 length equals 11 residues. Deletions cut 5 bases from V and 3 bases from J, with 8 bases between. Germline-derived CDR1 and CDR2 are GTSNPN and SVGIG (reference sequence). CDR3 protein: CAWGGYYEQYF. CDR3 coding DNA: TGTGCCTGGGGCGGATACTACGAGCAGTACTTC.

This clone came up once. This chain links TRBV10-3 with TRBJ1-1; maybe TRBD1 (5 bases). V lost 7 bases and J lost 3, with 15 bases in between. The CDR3 totals 14 residues. The germline CDR1 and CDR2 sequences are ENHRY and SYGVKD. CDR3 region: CAIKRGGADTEAFF. The CDR3 coding sequence is TGTGCCATCAAACGGGGGGGTGCAGACACTGAAGCTTTCTTT.

The chain combines TRBV5-4 with TRBJ1-4; D is undetermined. Trimming shortened V by 4 bases and J by 3 bases, and 10 bases separated the two germline ends. From germline, CDR1 is SGHNT and CDR2 YYREEE (reference sequence). The CDR3 sequence is 14 residues long. The CDR3 bases are TGTGCCAGCAGCCGAGAGGCGGCTAATGAAAAACTGTTTTTT. It codes for CASSREAANEKLFF.

The chain combines TRBV5-1 with TRBJ2-7, with 8 bases matching TRBD1. V was pared by 2 bases and J by 5 bases, with 3 bases of the junction left unmatched. The CDR3 consists of 13 residues. Germline V gene data show CDR1 as SGHRS and CDR2 as YFSETQ. CDR3 region: CASSLKTGDEQYF. CDR3 coding DNA: TGCGCCAGCAGCTTAAAGACAGGGGACGAGCAGTACTTC.

The CDR3 is CASSQDGPTGNVSPLHF. The CDR3 nucleotides are TGCGCCAGCAGCCAAGATGGCCCGACAGGGAATGTATCACCCCTCCACTTT. The gene calls are TRBV4-1 and TRBJ1-6; 7 nucleotides align to TRBD1. J lost 10 bases, V lost 0 bases, and 12 bases had no gene match. The germline CDR1 and CDR2 sequences are MGHRA and YSYEKL. The CDR3 runs 17 residues.

This clone was detected once. This rearrangement joins TRBV2 to TRBJ1-5, with D perhaps TRBD1 (5 bases). Trimming removed 5 bases at V and 5 bases at J, with 13 bases between. From germline, CDR1 is SNHLY and CDR2 FYNNEI. This CDR3 region has 14 residues. The CDR3 protein is CASSIQGRDQPQHF. Here the CDR3 DNA reads TGTGCCAGCAGTATTCAGGGTAGGGATCAGCCCCAGCATTTT.

The chain combines TRBV5-4 with TRBJ2-1; 7 nucleotides line up with TRBD1. CDR1 is SGHNT and CDR2 is YYREEE in the germline V gene (reference sequence). The CDR3 consists of 15 residues. Trimming removed 4 bases from V and 9 bases from J; junction bases left unmatched: 13. The CDR3 loop is CASSRTNRGESEQFF. The CDR3 nucleotides are TGTGCCAGCAGCCGCACAAACAGGGGCGAGAGTGAGCAGTTCTTC.

CDR3 sequence: CASSLSQGKTGELFF. The CDR3, as DNA: TGTGCCAGCAGTTTATCCCAGGGCAAAACCGGGGAGCTGTTTTTT. The V and J genes are TRBV27 and TRBJ2-2, with D tentatively TRBD1 (5 bases). The CDR3 is made up of 15 amino acids. Looked up from germline, CDR1 is MNHEY and CDR2 is SMNVEV (reference sequence). The ends were cut back, 0 bases at V and 5 bases at J, with 10 bases in the middle.

The chain combines TRBV13 with TRBJ1-3; D is ambiguous. Trimming removed 7 bases from V and 0 bases from J, with 13 bases in between. Germline CDR1 PRHDT, CDR2 FYEKMQ (reference sequence). This CDR3 has 15 residues. CDR3 in amino acids: CASTLRGISGNTIYF. For the CDR3, the DNA is TGTGCCAGCACCCTTAGAGGGATCTCTGGAAACACCATATATTTT.

The chain combines TRBV6-6 with TRBJ1-2; 8 nucleotides align to TRBD1. The trim removed 5 bases at V and 6 bases at J, leaving 5 bases unmatched. This CDR3 is 13 amino acids long. The germline CDR1 and CDR2 sequences are MNHNY and SVGAGI (reference sequence). DNA of the CDR3: TGTGCCAGCAGTCTACGACAGGGGAATGGCTACACCTTC. This sequence encodes CASSLRQGNGYTF.

With respect to this clone: At one end the junction does not follow the germline gene, possibly because of a read error. This sequence joins TRBV7-9 and TRBJ2-7; D is unresolved. Germline V gives CDR1 SEHNR, CDR2 FQNEAQ (reference sequence). This CDR3 contains 12 residues. The CDR3 loop is CSSSVYSYEQYF. The CDR3 DNA reads TGTTCCAGCAGCGTTTATTCCTACGAGCAGTACTTC. Full variable domain (missing parts from reference TRBV7-9 and TRBJ2-7): DTGVSQNPRHKITKRGQNVTFRCDPISEHNRLYWYRQTLGQGPEFLTYFQNEAQLEKSRLLSDRFSAERPKGSFSTLEIQRTEQGDSAMYLCSSSVYSYEQYFGPGTRLTVT.

J is TRBJ2-1 and V is TRBV27; 8 bases map to TRBD1. The CDR3 runs 15 residues. Per germline, CDR1 MNHEY and CDR2 SMNVEV (reference sequence). The ends lost 2 bases at V and 4 bases at J; junction bases unmatched: 4. This CDR3 is CASSLSTGGYNEQFF. CDR3 nucleotide sequence: TGTGCCAGCAGTTTAAGCACAGGGGGATACAATGAGCAGTTCTTC.

This clone was seen only a few times. V gene TRBV27 combines with J gene TRBJ1-1; 7 positions match TRBD1. This CDR3 has 15 residues. After removal of 5 bases from V and 0 bases from J, the junction contained 6 bases not matched to a gene. Germline V gene lookup returns CDR1 MNHEY and CDR2 SMNVEV (reference sequence). The CDR3 sequence: CASSGPTGLNTEAFF. DNA for the CDR3: TGTGCCAGCAGTGGCCCGACAGGGCTGAACACTGAAGCTTTCTTT.

J is TRBJ2-1 and V is TRBV7-9; 7 nucleotides match TRBD1. This CDR3 has 12 residues. Germline V CDR1 and CDR2: SEHNR, FQNEAQ (reference sequence). The V segment lost 5 bases and the J segment 8 bases; nucleotides outside the gene matches: 3. The CDR3 bases are TGTGCCAGCAGCCGACAGGGCCATGAGCAGTTCTTC. This sequence encodes CASSRQGHEQFF.

J is TRBJ2-1 and V is TRBV27; TRBD1 agrees at 9 bases. Trimming removed 4 bases from V and 8 bases from J; junction bases left unmatched: 9. In germline, CDR1 is MNHEY, CDR2 SMNVEV (reference sequence). The CDR3 length is 15 residues. This CDR3 is CASSSPPDRGHEQFF. The CDR3 DNA is TGTGCCAGCAGTTCACCCCCGGACAGGGGCCATGAGCAGTTCTTC.

This clone was seen only a few times. Sequence at one end of the junction differs from germline and may be a read error. This chain links TRBV7-7 with TRBJ2-5, with D unresolved. CDR1 is SSHAT, CDR2 FNYEAQ, per germline (reference sequence). The CDR3 is 13 amino acids. This chain's CDR3 is CASSLMAWETQYF. The CDR3 nucleotides read TGTGCTAGCAGCTTAATGGCCTGGGAGACCCAGTACTTC.

This chain connects TRBV19 to TRBJ1-2, with 8 bases fitting TRBD1. CDR3 size: 14 residues. After removal of 2 bases from V and 4 bases from J, the junction contained 3 bases not matched to a gene. Germline CDR1 and CDR2: LNHDA and SQIVND (reference sequence). The CDR3 DNA sequence: TGTGCCAGTAGTATACTGGGACAGGCCTATGGCTACACCTTC. Translating gives CASSILGQAYGYTF.

This clone was picked up a small number of times. The chain links TRBV6-5 to TRBJ1-1; D is ambiguous. This CDR3 has 13 residues. CDR1 MNHEY and CDR2 SVGAGI come from the germline V gene. With 2 bases removed from V and 2 bases from J, the gap between germline ends came to 6 bases. This CDR3 is CASSYVSNTEAFF. The CDR3 DNA is TGTGCCAGCAGTTACGTCAGTAACACTGAAGCTTTCTTT.

The rearrangement uses TRBV2 and TRBJ2-7, with 7 bases identical to TRBD2. From germline, CDR1 is SNHLY and CDR2 FYNNEI. V was clipped by 2 bases and J by 1 base; unmatched bases: 8. The CDR3 contains 16 residues. Here the CDR3 reads CASSELLGRVSYEQYF. The CDR3 nucleotides are TGTGCCAGCAGTGAACTTCTAGGGAGGGTGTCCTACGAGCAGTACTTC.

The genes are TRBV30 and TRBJ1-6; maybe TRBD1 (6 bases). The germline V gene encodes CDR1 GTSNPN and CDR2 SVGIG (reference sequence). V dropped 4 bases and J dropped 4 bases, with 11 bases sitting between them. CDR3 length: 14 amino acids. CDR3 sequence (DNA): TGTGCCTGGAACCCCGGACAGTATAATTCACCCCTCCACTTT. Translating it yields CAWNPGQYNSPLHF.